These 22 T cell receptor beta chains share one sample of origin, sequenced in a study of cytomegalovirus exposure and HLA in healthy donors. Only in-frame clones appear in the TCRdb table, and some are missing; sequencing was by immunoSEQ multiplex PCR. The repertoire includes 200,000 to 250,000 clones, 75% to 95% of them detected once, and roughly 1% sits in the top ten. The sequenced sample was PBMCs. These receptors all come from a woman in her late teens or twenties in good health and CMV-seronegative.

This sequence joins TRBV30 and TRBJ1-1; 7 bases map to TRBD1. The ends lost 1 base at V and 3 bases at J; junction bases unmatched: 8. The germline CDR1 and CDR2 sequences are GTSNPN and SVGIG (reference sequence). This CDR3 region has 15 residues. Written as DNA, the CDR3 is TGTGCCTGGAGTGAAGCCGACAGGGTCTACACTGAAGCTTTCTTT. Protein product: CAWSEADRVYTEAFF.

The rearrangement links TRBV19 to TRBJ1-4, with TRBD1 as a possible D gene (6 bases). Germline-derived CDR1 and CDR2 are LNHDA and SQIVND (reference sequence). Trimming pared 3 bases from V and 0 bases from J, leaving 8 bases between. CDR3 length: 15 amino acids. CDR3 residues: CASSMDSATNEKLFF. CDR3 sequence (DNA): TGTGCCAGTAGTATGGACAGCGCAACTAATGAAAAACTGTTTTTT.

CDR3 nucleotide sequence: TGTGCCAGCAGTGATGAGTCTAGCGGGAGAATCACAGATACGCAGTATTTT. Protein: CASSDESSGRITDTQYF. This chain links TRBV25-1 with TRBJ2-3; TRBD2 aligns across 10 bases. This CDR3 contains 17 residues. J gave up 2 bases and V 3 bases, and 8 bases lay outside the gene matches. Germline lookup yields CDR1 MGHDK and CDR2 SYGVNS. The full variable domain, rest sourced from reference TRBV25-1 and TRBJ2-3, is EADIYQTPRYLVIGTGKKITLECSQTMGHDKMYWYQQDPGMELHLIHYSYGVNSTEKGDLSSESTVSRIRTEHFPLTLESARPSHTSQYLCASSDESSGRITDTQYFGPGTRLTVL.

This chain links TRBV9 with TRBJ2-1, with 8 bases lining up with TRBD1. V lost 0 bases to trimming and J lost 6 bases; unmatched junction nucleotides: 5. The CDR3 extends over 15 amino acids. Germline CDR1 is SGDLS and CDR2 is YYNGEE. The CDR3 DNA sequence: TGTGCCAGCAGCGTAGTCAGGACAGGGTCCAATGAGCAGTTCTTC. The encoded protein is CASSVVRTGSNEQFF.

This sequence joins TRBV27 and TRBJ2-2, with TRBD2 identical over 11 bases. Per germline, CDR1 MNHEY and CDR2 SMNVEV (reference sequence). The CDR3 is made up of 19 amino acids. V was pared by 7 bases and J by 3 bases, with 16 bases of the junction left unmatched. The CDR3 here is CASTSILAGGPLDTGELFF. CDR3 DNA sequence: TGTGCCAGCACGTCTATTTTAGCGGGAGGGCCGTTGGACACCGGGGAGCTGTTTTTT.

The chain combines TRBV27 with TRBJ2-7, with D perhaps matching TRBD1 (6 bases). The germline V gene has CDR1 MNHEY and CDR2 SMNVEV (reference sequence). The V and J ends lost 4 bases and 2 bases respectively, with 15 bases between them. The CDR3 loop spans 15 amino acids. The CDR3 bases are TGTGCCAGCAGTTCAACGGCAGGGGCTACCTACGAGCAGTACTTC. It is translated as CASSSTAGATYEQYF.

This chain joins TRBV5-4 and TRBJ1-1; TRBD1 might be the D (6 bases). The CDR3 has 14 residues. V was pared by 1 base and J by 2 bases, with 9 bases between. From germline, CDR1 is SGHNT and CDR2 YYREEE (reference sequence). CDR3 in amino acids: CASSLKGHNTEAFF. For the CDR3, the DNA is TGTGCCAGCAGCTTGAAGGGACATAACACTGAAGCTTTCTTT.

The genes are TRBV10-3 and TRBJ2-1, with 7 bases fitting TRBD2. Germline trimming cut 10 bases from V and 5 bases from J; bases unmatched to any gene: 8. Germline CDR1 is ENHRY and CDR2 is SYGVKD. The length of the CDR3 is 13 residues. The CDR3 sequence is CATWTSPDNEQFF. The CDR3 bases are TGTGCCACCTGGACTAGTCCTGACAATGAGCAGTTCTTC.

The chain employs TRBV9 and TRBJ2-1; D unclear. Trimming shortened V by 0 bases and J by 6 bases, and 4 bases separated the two germline ends. The germline V gene encodes CDR1 SGDLS and CDR2 YYNGEE. The CDR3 is 12 amino acids. The CDR3 sequence: CASSVGSNEQFF. As DNA, the CDR3 is TGTGCCAGCAGCGTAGGGAGCAATGAGCAGTTCTTC.

This clone was observed a single time. The V and J genes are TRBV27 and TRBJ2-3; possible D gene TRBD2, 5 bases. The CDR3 extends over 14 amino acids. V lost 5 bases and J 0 bases, leaving 9 bases between the germline ends. Germline lookup yields CDR1 MNHEY and CDR2 SMNVEV (reference sequence). CDR3 in amino acids: CASSETGSTDTQYF. The CDR3 coding sequence is TGTGCCAGCAGTGAGACGGGGAGCACAGATACGCAGTATTTT.

The J gene is TRBJ2-5, the V gene TRBV4-2; 8 bases match TRBD2. The V and J ends lost 4 bases and 4 bases, in that order; junction bases with no gene match: 8. CDR1 is LGHNA and CDR2 is YNFKEQ in the germline V gene. The CDR3 is 15 residues long. The CDR3 DNA follows: TGTGCCAGCAGCCCGAGCGGGAGTAATGGAGAGACCCAGTACTTC. Amino acids: CASSPSGSNGETQYF.

In nucleotides, the CDR3 is TGTGCCAGCAGTGCCTTGACAGGGAACACTGAAGCTTTCTTT. The encoded protein is CASSALTGNTEAFF. The chain links TRBV28 to TRBJ1-1; D possibly corresponds to TRBD1 (6 bases). The V gene lost 5 bases and the J gene lost 1 base, with 11 bases spanning the gap. Germline CDR1 is MDHEN and CDR2 is SYDVKM. There are 14 residues in the CDR3. The full variable domain, completed using reference TRBV28 and TRBJ1-1, is DVKVTQSSRYLVKRTGEKVFLECVQDMDHENMFWYRQDPGLGLRLIYFSYDVKMKEKGDIPEGYSVSREKKERFSLILESASTNQTSMYLCASSALTGNTEAFFGQGTRLTVV.

V is TRBV5-1 and J is TRBJ2-5; D possibly corresponds to TRBD2 (5 bases). Trimming cost V 0 bases and J 3 bases, with 6 bases left between them. CDR1 is SGHRS, CDR2 YFSETQ, per germline. The CDR3 length is 13 residues. In nucleotides, the CDR3 is TGCGCCAGCAGCTTGGTCGGGGAAGAGACCCAGTACTTC. Protein product: CASSLVGEETQYF.

This clone has only one observation. The chain combines TRBV15 with TRBJ2-7, with D maybe TRBD2 (6 bases). Germline V lookup: CDR1 LNHNV, CDR2 YYDKDF (reference sequence). V was pared by 5 bases and J by 5 bases, with 13 bases between. This CDR3 is 13 amino acids long. CDR3 sequence: CATSDQWGDEQYF. CDR3 in DNA: TGTGCCACCAGCGATCAGTGGGGGGACGAGCAGTACTTC.

This sequence joins TRBV7-8 and TRBJ2-7, with 7 bases aligning to TRBD2. J gave up 3 bases and V 4 bases, and 21 bases lay outside the gene matches. Germline assignment: CDR1 SGHVS and CDR2 FQNEAQ. This CDR3 has 19 amino acids. CDR3 DNA sequence: TGTGCCAGCAGCTCCCGTGGTGGGTCCCTTAGCGGGCCGAACTACGAGCAGTACTTC. Translated, it gives CASSSRGGSLSGPNYEQYF.

Notes on this clone: This specimen includes other DNA sequences encoding the same CDR3. The genes are TRBV6-5 and TRBJ1-2, with 10 nucleotides matching TRBD1. V was pared by 0 bases and J by 8 bases, with 0 bases of the junction left unmatched. Germline V gene lookup returns CDR1 MNHEY and CDR2 SVGAGI. The CDR3 length is 13 residues. The CDR3 region is CASSYSTGGGYTF. Here the CDR3 DNA reads TGTGCCAGCAGTTACTCGACAGGGGGCGGCTACACCTTC.

This chain links TRBV7-6 with TRBJ2-1; D is undetermined. In germline, CDR1 is SGHVS, CDR2 FNYEAQ. CDR3 length: 15 residues. V was cut by 5 bases and J by 4 bases, with 15 bases left in between. The CDR3 spells CASSPDPTTYNEQFF. The CDR3, as DNA: TGTGCCAGCAGCCCAGACCCAACTACTTACAATGAGCAGTTCTTC.

This chain connects TRBV7-3 to TRBJ2-1; 11 bases agree with TRBD2. Germline trimming cut 4 bases from V and 8 bases from J; bases unmatched to any gene: 13. The germline V gene has CDR1 SGHTA and CDR2 FQGTGA. CDR3 size: 17 residues. The CDR3, as DNA: TGTGCCAGCAGCTCTACCCCAACTAGCGGGAGTGGTGATGAGCAGTTCTTC. This sequence encodes CASSSTPTSGSGDEQFF.

This clone was seen once. The gene calls are TRBV29-1 and TRBJ2-1, with TRBD2 identical over 10 bases. CDR3 length: 16 residues. Trimming cost V 1 base and J 10 bases; bases outside gene matches: 13. Germline assignment: CDR1 SQVTM and CDR2 ANQGSEA. The CDR3 DNA reads TGCAGCGTTGAAGCTAGCGGGAGTCGTACATTTAAGGAGCAGTTCTTC. Its translation is CSVEASGSRTFKEQFF.

This chain joins TRBV15 and TRBJ1-6, with 8 bases fitting TRBD1. Germline V gene sequence: CDR1 LNHNV, CDR2 YYDKDF (reference sequence). V lost 4 bases and J lost 5; bases outside the gene matches: 7. This CDR3 is built from 16 residues. The CDR3 sequence: CATSTLKTGDNSPLHF. In DNA form, the CDR3 reads TGTGCCACCAGCACCTTAAAGACAGGGGATAATTCACCCCTCCACTTT.

The V and J genes are TRBV23-1 and TRBJ2-7, with D possibly TRBD2 on 5 matching bases. TRBV23-1 is designated an ORF whose function remains uncertain. There are 13 residues in the CDR3. Trimming shortened V by 2 bases and J by 2 bases, and 7 bases separated the two germline ends. DNA of the CDR3: TGCGCCAGCAGTCAAGAGGGAACCTACGAGCAGTACTTC. Its translation is CASSQEGTYEQYF.

This clone appeared a few times. This chain joins TRBV6-1 and TRBJ1-2; TRBD1 matches at 8 bases. Trimming cost V 4 bases and J 12 bases; bases outside gene matches: 7. Germline V lookup: CDR1 MNHNS, CDR2 SASEGT. The CDR3 spans 12 residues. The CDR3 loop is CASSGRQGAHTF. CDR3 nucleotide sequence: TGTGCCAGCAGTGGGAGGCAGGGGGCTCACACCTTC.